This T cell receptor beta chain was found in a study of read filtering for tumor transcriptome and immune sequencing. The wider study: Patients were some 16 male and some 15 female, mean age 65.9 years, range 47 to 80. IR-seq gave about 3.5 to 10.27 million TCR reads per sample; RNA-seq gave roughly 80 to 1,300. General study results and limits: The sorted CD138-negative fraction was a mixed bone marrow immune population, not purified T cells.

The library was built from about 0.4 ug RNA with molecular barcoded adaptors for alpha/delta and beta/gamma chains. TCRdb called the reads again in MiXCR, with one record for every CDR3 protein. The sample has tens of thousands of distinct CDR3 sequences, 20% to 25% seen once. Trimming cost V 2 bases and J 2 bases, with 5 bases left between them. This CDR3 spans 13 amino acids. The germline gives CDR1 MGHRA, CDR2 YSYEKL. In its sample, this clonotype was seen many times. Antigen unknown. The rearrangement links TRBV4-1 to TRBJ2-3; no firm D call. The sequenced material came from a population of CD138-negative cells sorted from bone marrow. The sequence derives from a donor at least 40 years old with multiple myeloma. CDR3 amino acids: CASSQPYTDTQYF. In nucleotides, the CDR3 is TGCGCCAGCAGCCAACCTTACACAGATACGCAGTATTTT.